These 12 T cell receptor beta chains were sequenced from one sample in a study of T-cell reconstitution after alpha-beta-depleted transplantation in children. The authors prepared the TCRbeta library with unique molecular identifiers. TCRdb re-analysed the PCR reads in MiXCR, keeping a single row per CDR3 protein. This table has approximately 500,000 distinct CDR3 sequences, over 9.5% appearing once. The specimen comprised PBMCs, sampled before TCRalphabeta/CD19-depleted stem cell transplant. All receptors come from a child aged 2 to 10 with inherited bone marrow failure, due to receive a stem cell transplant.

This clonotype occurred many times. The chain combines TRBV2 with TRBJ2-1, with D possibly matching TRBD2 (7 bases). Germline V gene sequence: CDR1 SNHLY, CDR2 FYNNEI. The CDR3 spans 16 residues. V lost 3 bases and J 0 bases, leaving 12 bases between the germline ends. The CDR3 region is CASSDRGRGSYNEQFF. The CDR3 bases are TGTGCCAGCAGTGATAGGGGGAGGGGCTCCTACAATGAGCAGTTCTTC.

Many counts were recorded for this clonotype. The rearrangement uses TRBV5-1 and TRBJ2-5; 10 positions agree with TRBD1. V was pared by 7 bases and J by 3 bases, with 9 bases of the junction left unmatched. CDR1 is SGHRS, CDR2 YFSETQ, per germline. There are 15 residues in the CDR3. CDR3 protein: CASSLVGTGEETQYF. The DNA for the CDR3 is TGCGCCAGCTCCTTGGTAGGGACAGGGGAAGAGACCCAGTACTTC.

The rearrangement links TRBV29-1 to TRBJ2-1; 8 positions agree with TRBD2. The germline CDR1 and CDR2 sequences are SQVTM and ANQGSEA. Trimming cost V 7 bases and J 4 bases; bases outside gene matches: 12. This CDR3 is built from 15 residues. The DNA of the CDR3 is TGCAGCGCTGACGGGAGTAGCGGGGCTTACAATGAGCAGTTCTTC. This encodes CSADGSSGAYNEQFF.

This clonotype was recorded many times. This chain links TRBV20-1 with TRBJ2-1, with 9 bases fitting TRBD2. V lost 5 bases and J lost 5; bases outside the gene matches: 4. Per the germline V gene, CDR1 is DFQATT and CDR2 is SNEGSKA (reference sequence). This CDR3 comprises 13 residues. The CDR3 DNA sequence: TGCAGTGCTTTAGCGGGAGACAACAATGAGCAGTTCTTC. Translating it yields CSALAGDNNEQFF.

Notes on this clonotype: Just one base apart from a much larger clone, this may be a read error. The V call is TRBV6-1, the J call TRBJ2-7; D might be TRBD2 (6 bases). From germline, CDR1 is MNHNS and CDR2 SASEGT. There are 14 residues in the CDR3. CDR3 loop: CASSAGTSSDEQYF. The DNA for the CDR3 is TGTGCCAGCAGTGCCGGGACTTCCTCCGACGAGCAGTACTTC.

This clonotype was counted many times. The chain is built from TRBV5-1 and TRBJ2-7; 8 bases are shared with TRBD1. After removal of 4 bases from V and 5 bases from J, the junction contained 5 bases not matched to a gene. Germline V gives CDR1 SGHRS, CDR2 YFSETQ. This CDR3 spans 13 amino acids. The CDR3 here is CASSLATGDEQYF. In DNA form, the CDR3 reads TGCGCCAGCAGCCTAGCGACAGGGGACGAGCAGTACTTC.

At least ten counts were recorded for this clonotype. The CDR3 protein is CASSYSFGREANVLTF. The DNA for the CDR3 is TGTGCCAGCAGTTACTCTTTTGGGAGGGAGGCCAACGTCCTGACTTTC. The gene calls are TRBV6-5 and TRBJ2-6, with 7 bases matching TRBD2. V was pared by 0 bases and J by 6 bases, with 5 bases of the junction left unmatched. Germline V gene sequence: CDR1 MNHEY, CDR2 SVGAGI. This CDR3 contains 16 residues.

The CDR3 spells CSAPAGENVDEQFF. CDR3 in DNA: TGCAGTGCTCCAGCGGGAGAAAATGTGGATGAGCAGTTCTTC. The J gene is TRBJ2-1, the V gene TRBV20-1, with 8 bases identical to TRBD2. The V segment lost 5 bases and the J segment 8 bases; nucleotides outside the gene matches: 11. The CDR3 totals 14 residues. The germline gives CDR1 DFQATT, CDR2 SNEGSKA (reference sequence).

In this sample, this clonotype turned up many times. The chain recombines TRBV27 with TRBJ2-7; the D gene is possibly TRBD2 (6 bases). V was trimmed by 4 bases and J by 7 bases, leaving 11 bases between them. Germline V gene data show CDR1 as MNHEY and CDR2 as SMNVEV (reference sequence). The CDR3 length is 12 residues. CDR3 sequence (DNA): TGTGCCAGCAGTTCGCGGGATAGAGAGCAGTACTTC. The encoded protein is CASSSRDREQYF.

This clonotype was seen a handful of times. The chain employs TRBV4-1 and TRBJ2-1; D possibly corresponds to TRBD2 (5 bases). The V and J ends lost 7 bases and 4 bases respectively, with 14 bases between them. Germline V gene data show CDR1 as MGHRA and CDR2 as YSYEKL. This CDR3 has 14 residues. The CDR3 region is CASTPDGVYNEQFF. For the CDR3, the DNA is TGCGCCAGCACCCCGGACGGGGTTTACAATGAGCAGTTCTTC.

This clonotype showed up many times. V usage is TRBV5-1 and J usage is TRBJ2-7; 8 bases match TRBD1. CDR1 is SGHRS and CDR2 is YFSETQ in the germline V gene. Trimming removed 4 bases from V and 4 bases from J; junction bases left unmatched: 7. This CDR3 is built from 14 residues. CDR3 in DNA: TGCGCCAGCAGCCAGGGGGCGAGAGAGTACGAGCAGTACTTC. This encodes CASSQGAREYEQYF.

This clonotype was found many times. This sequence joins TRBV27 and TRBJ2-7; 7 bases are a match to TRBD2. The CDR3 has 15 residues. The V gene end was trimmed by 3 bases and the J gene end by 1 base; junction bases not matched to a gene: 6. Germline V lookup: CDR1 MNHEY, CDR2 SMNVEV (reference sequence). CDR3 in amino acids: CASSLSGGGSYEQYF. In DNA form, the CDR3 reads TGTGCCAGCAGTTTGTCGGGAGGCGGTTCCTACGAGCAGTACTTC.